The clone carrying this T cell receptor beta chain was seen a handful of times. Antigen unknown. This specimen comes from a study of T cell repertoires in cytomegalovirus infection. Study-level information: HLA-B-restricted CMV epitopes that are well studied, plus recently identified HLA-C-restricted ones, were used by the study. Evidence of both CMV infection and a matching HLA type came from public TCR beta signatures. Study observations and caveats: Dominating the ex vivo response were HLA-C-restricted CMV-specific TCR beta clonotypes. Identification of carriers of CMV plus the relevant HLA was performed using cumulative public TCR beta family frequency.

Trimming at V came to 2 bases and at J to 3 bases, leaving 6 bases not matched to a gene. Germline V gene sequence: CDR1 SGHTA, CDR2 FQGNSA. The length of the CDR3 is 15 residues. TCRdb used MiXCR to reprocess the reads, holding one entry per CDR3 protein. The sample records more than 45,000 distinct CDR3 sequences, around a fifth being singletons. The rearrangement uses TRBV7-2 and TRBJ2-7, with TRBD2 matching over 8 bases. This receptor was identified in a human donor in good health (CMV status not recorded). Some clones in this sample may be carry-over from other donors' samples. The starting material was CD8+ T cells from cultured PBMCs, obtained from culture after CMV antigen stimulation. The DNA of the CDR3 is TGTGCCAGCAGCTTAAGGAGTAGCGGGATCTACGAGCAGTACTTC. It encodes CASSLRSSGIYEQYF.